This T cell receptor beta chain appears in the sequencing data of a study of shared clonotypes between healthy human individuals. This clone has a single count. TCRdb keeps only in-frame clones here, not all; method: immunoSEQ multiplex PCR. The sample carries around 510,000 clones, 70% to 80% recorded once. The sequence was obtained from a middle-aged woman in good health. Some clones in this sample may be carry-over from other donors' samples. The sample was PBMCs.

The chain's CDR3 is CASSQDLGGPYEQYF. The DNA for the CDR3 is TGCGCCAGCAGCCAAGATCTGGGGGGTCCCTACGAGCAGTACTTC. The chain uses TRBV4-3 and TRBJ2-7; D is possibly TRBD2 (6 bases). With 0 bases removed from V and 2 bases from J, the gap between germline ends came to 11 bases. Germline CDR1 is LGHNA and CDR2 is YSLEER. The CDR3 spans 15 residues.